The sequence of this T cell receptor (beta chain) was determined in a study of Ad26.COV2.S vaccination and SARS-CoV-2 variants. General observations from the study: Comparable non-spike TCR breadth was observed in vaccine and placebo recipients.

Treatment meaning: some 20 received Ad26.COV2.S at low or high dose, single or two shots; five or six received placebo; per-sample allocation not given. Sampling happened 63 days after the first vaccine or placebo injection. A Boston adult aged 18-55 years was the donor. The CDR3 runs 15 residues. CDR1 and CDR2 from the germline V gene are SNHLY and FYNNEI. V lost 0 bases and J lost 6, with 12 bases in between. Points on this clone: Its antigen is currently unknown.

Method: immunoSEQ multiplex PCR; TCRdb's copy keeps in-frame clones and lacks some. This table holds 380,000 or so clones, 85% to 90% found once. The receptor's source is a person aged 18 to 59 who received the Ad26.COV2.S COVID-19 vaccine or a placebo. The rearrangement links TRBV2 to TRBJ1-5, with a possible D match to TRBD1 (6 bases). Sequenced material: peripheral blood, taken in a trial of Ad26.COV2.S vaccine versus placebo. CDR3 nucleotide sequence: TGTGCCAGCAGTGAAGCGTGGGGGCCAAGTCAGCCCCAGCATTTT. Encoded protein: CASSEAWGPSQPQHF.